This T cell receptor (beta chain) is drawn from a study of high-grade serous ovarian cancer treatment subgroups. Study-level information: Mean per sample: about 14,000 reads, 6,500 to 9,000 unique TCR beta rearrangements.

Tumor samples were obtained before definitive surgery or chemotherapy. The germline gives CDR1 MNHGY, CDR2 SVAAGI. Deletions cut 1 base from V and 1 base from J, with 10 bases between. The CDR3 has 15 amino acids. As regards this clone: Its antigen is undetermined.

The assay was immunoSEQ multiplex PCR, and TCRdb's table has in-frame clones only and misses some. The sample holds about 2,100 clones; 70% to 85% are singletons and the top ten take 9.1%. Overall study findings and caveats: Clonal relatedness tracked neoantigen level, and by trend copy number and mutation load. CDR1 and CDR2 were left unanalyzed; analyses focused on CDR3. Different patients shared almost no repertoire; same-patient tumors shared about 0.1 to 0.79.

The J gene is TRBJ2-5, the V gene TRBV6-9; a possible D gene is TRBD2 (6 bases). Sequenced sample: tumor tissue. This sequence was found in a human donor with high-grade serous ovarian cancer. The CDR3 DNA follows: TGTGCCAGCAGTTATTTGTCGGGAGTCCAAGAGACCCAGTACTTC. Amino acids: CASSYLSGVQETQYF.